This record looks at one T cell receptor beta chain sequence and its context. Its antigen is unknown. This sample was taken from a study of cytomegalovirus exposure and HLA in healthy donors. Study-wide results and caveats: Segments of the TCR beta V type were, in most cases, productive about 90% or about 30% of the time in an earlier analysis. In a later analysis, parvovirus B19, influenza, CMV and Epstein-Barr virus appeared linked to several top co-occurrence clusters. Sequencing likely produced, as an artifact, a cluster of highly shared sequence variants. Owing to their indistinguishability, certain V segments, notably TRBV6-2 and TRBV6-3, were excluded.

The V gene end was trimmed by 7 bases and the J gene end by 7 bases; junction bases not matched to a gene: 1. Germline V CDR1 and CDR2: MDHEN, SYDVKM. This CDR3 contains 13 residues. The primer mix had 60 Vbeta and 13 Jbeta primers. Sequencing was performed with immunoSEQ multiplex PCR; in TCRdb, only in-frame clones are kept and a portion is missing. The sample has 90,000 to 100,000 clones; about 80% are singletons. The sample taken for sequencing was PBMCs. The chain employs TRBV28 and TRBJ1-6; 10 positions match TRBD1. The source is a man between 40 and 49 years old in good health and CMV-seronegative. CDR3 residues: CASKDRGNSPLHF. CDR3 bases: TGTGCCAGCAAGGACAGGGGGAATTCACCCCTCCACTTT.